The 32 T cell receptor beta chains reported below all come from one sample, sequenced in a study of human T cells and chemical hapten exposure. The sample's time point: patch test 1, 2 weeks after DPC sensitization. Treatment here: therapeutic diphenylcyclopropenone sensitization with weekly scalp DPC. TCRdb used MiXCR to reprocess the RACE reads, holding one entry per CDR3 protein. The data contain around 69,000 distinct CDR3 sequences, over 7.5% of them singletons. The sample here was whole blood, taken in connection with sensitization to the hapten diphenylcyclopropenone (DPC). These receptors all stem from a woman in her thirties or forties with alopecia areata. Some clones in this sample may be carry-over from other donors' samples.

The sample holds many counts of this clonotype. This sequence joins TRBV7-8 and TRBJ2-5; the D is unclear. This CDR3 has 13 amino acids. Germline CDR1 is SGHVS and CDR2 is FQNEAQ. V was cut by 7 bases and J by 2 bases, with 11 bases left in between. This chain's CDR3 is CASIGARQETQYF. CDR3 DNA sequence: TGTGCCAGCATCGGAGCCAGACAAGAGACCCAGTACTTC.

This chain joins TRBV20-1 and TRBJ2-1; D unresolved. This CDR3 has 13 amino acids. Trimming stripped 6 bases from V and 0 bases from J, with 9 bases between. Germline loops: CDR1 DFQATT, CDR2 SNEGSKA (reference sequence). Here the CDR3 reads CSATAGSYNEQFF. The CDR3, as DNA: TGCAGTGCCACGGCTGGCTCCTACAATGAGCAGTTCTTC.

This clonotype was seen at least ten times. V gene TRBV7-6 combines with J gene TRBJ2-2, with 7 bases lining up with TRBD1. After removal of 5 bases from V and 13 bases from J, the junction contained 7 bases not matched to a gene. The CDR3 has 12 amino acids. Germline values: CDR1 SGHVS, CDR2 FNYEAQ. The CDR3 spells CASSPDREVLFF. CDR3 in DNA: TGTGCCAGCAGCCCTGACAGGGAAGTGCTGTTTTTT.

This clonotype was detected only a few times. The chain couples TRBV18 to TRBJ2-1; 7 positions match TRBD1. With 3 bases clipped from V and 6 bases from J, the junction kept 11 bases outside the gene matches. Germline CDR1 is KGHSH and CDR2 is LQKENI. The CDR3 is made up of 16 amino acids. CDR3 residues: CASSPSQGFRGNEQFF. The CDR3 DNA follows: TGTGCCAGCTCACCTTCACAGGGGTTCCGGGGCAATGAGCAGTTCTTC.

This clonotype was detected ten times or more. This sequence joins TRBV5-1 and TRBJ2-1, with D possibly called TRBD1 or TRBD2 (6 bases each). Deletions cut 0 bases from V and 2 bases from J, with 12 bases between. The CDR3 sequence is 16 residues long. CDR1 and CDR2 (germline): SGHRS, YFSETQ. The CDR3 protein is CASSLGGGMTYNEQFF. Here the CDR3 DNA reads TGCGCCAGCAGCTTGGGAGGGGGGATGACCTACAATGAGCAGTTCTTC.

In DNA, the CDR3 is TGCGCCAGCAGCCAAGCCCACCCCAGCTTAAAACAGGGCCCGTATGGCTACACCTTC. Amino acids: CASSQAHPSLKQGPYGYTF. The chain combines TRBV4-3 with TRBJ1-2, with TRBD1 as a possible D gene (6 bases). The V gene lost 1 base and the J gene lost 5 bases, with 26 bases spanning the gap. From germline, CDR1 is LGHNA and CDR2 YSLEER. The CDR3 covers 19 residues.

There are many counts of this clonotype. The V call is TRBV20-1, the J call TRBJ1-2; D is perhaps TRBD1 (5 bases). The germline CDR1 and CDR2 sequences are DFQATT and SNEGSKA (reference sequence). The CDR3 is 13 residues long. The V and J ends lost 3 bases and 2 bases respectively, with 10 bases between them. CDR3 DNA: TGCAGTGCTAGCGGACGGGGGAACTATGGCTACACCTTC. Protein: CSASGRGNYGYTF.

This clonotype was recorded many times. V is TRBV6-2 or TRBV6-3 and J is TRBJ1-1, with D unclear. V lost 5 bases and J lost 8, with 9 bases in between. Per the germline V gene, CDR1 is MNHEY and CDR2 is SVGEGT. This CDR3 comprises 11 residues. CDR3 DNA: TGTGCCAGCAGTGGAGGGAGGGAAGCTTTCTTT. It encodes CASSGGREAFF.

Regarding this clonotype: A much larger clone lies a single base off, so this may be a read error. The gene calls are TRBV11-2 and TRBJ1-1; D is perhaps TRBD1 (5 bases). CDR3 length equals 13 residues. Germline CDR1 SGHAT, CDR2 FQNNGV. DNA of the CDR3: TGTGCCAGCAGCCCGGGGCTACGTTCTGAAGTTTTCTTT. Its translation: CASSPGLRSEVFF.

The chain has TRBV28 and TRBJ2-1; D is ambiguous. The CDR3 has 12 amino acids. From germline, CDR1 is MDHEN and CDR2 SYDVKM. The V end was cut by 6 bases, the J end by 9 bases, with 12 bases between. CDR3 region: CASSLGTAEQFF. The CDR3 nucleotides read TGTGCCAGCAGCCTGGGTACAGCTGAGCAGTTCTTC.

This clonotype has a handful of counts. J is TRBJ2-2 and V is TRBV7-9; no reliable D call. Germline loops: CDR1 SEHNR, CDR2 FQNEAQ (reference sequence). The CDR3 covers 12 residues. V lost 3 bases and J 11 bases, leaving 10 bases between the germline ends. CDR3 nucleotide sequence: TGTGCCAGCAGCTTTACCGTTGGCGAGCTGTTTTTT. Its protein product is CASSFTVGELFF. The full variable domain, in which reference TRBV7-9 and TRBJ2-2 provide the parts outside the CDR3, is DTGVSQNPRHKITKRGQNVTFRCDPISEHNRLYWYRQTLGQGPEFLTYFQNEAQLEKSRLLSDRFSAERPKGSFSTLEIQRTEQGDSAMYLCASSFTVGELFFGEGSRLTVL.

This clonotype showed up many times. The gene calls are TRBV9 and TRBJ2-2; no reliable D call. Trimming removed 4 bases from V and 4 bases from J, with 14 bases in between. This CDR3 region has 15 residues. CDR1 is SGDLS and CDR2 is YYNGEE in the germline V gene. Here the CDR3 reads CASSLMHLATGELFF. The CDR3 nucleotides read TGTGCCAGCAGCCTCATGCACTTGGCCACCGGGGAGCTGTTTTTT.

This clonotype has a handful of counts. The chain recombines TRBV7-2 with TRBJ2-2; D ambiguous. The CDR3 extends over 14 amino acids. Trimming took 6 bases from V and 2 from J, leaving 10 bases between them. Per the germline V gene, CDR1 is SGHTA and CDR2 is FQGNSA. The CDR3 nucleotides are TGTGCCAGCAGTTCAGGCCAAAACACCGGGGAGCTGTTTTTT. Translation: CASSSGQNTGELFF.

There are a few counts of this clonotype. This chain joins TRBV7-2 and TRBJ2-1; either TRBD1 or TRBD2 may fit D (5 bases each). Per the germline V gene, CDR1 is SGHTA and CDR2 is FQGNSA. The ends were cut back, 4 bases at V and 8 bases at J, with 12 bases in the middle. This CDR3 is 13 amino acids long. CDR3 in amino acids: CASSYARGDEQFF. Written as DNA, the CDR3 is TGTGCCAGCAGCTATGCGAGAGGGGATGAGCAGTTCTTC.

This clonotype was seen repeatedly, ten times or more. In DNA form, the CDR3 reads TGTGCCACCACCCCCGTCCGGGGCACCGGGGAGCTGTTTTTT. Amino acid sequence: CATTPVRGTGELFF. The rearrangement links TRBV6-2 or TRBV6-3 to TRBJ2-2; the D gene is possibly TRBD2 (5 bases). Per the germline V gene, CDR1 is MNHEY and CDR2 is SVGEGT. The length of the CDR3 is 14 residues. Deletions cut 10 bases from V and 4 bases from J, with 16 bases between.

This clonotype showed up many times. The V call is TRBV11-2, the J call TRBJ2-4; tentative D call: TRBD1 (6 bases). This CDR3 region has 12 residues. V shed 3 bases and J shed 6 bases, with 6 bases lying between them. The germline V gene encodes CDR1 SGHAT and CDR2 FQNNGV. The CDR3 DNA is TGTGCCAGCAGCTTGGGGGCAAACATTCAGTACTTC. This sequence encodes CASSLGANIQYF. Combining the CDR3 with reference TRBV11-2 and TRBJ2-4 gives the whole variable domain EAGVAQSPRYKIIEKRQSVAFWCNPISGHATLYWYQQILGQGPKLLIQFQNNGVVDDSQLPKDRFSAERLKGVDSTLKIQPAKLEDSAVYLCASSLGANIQYFGAGTRLSVL.

This clonotype has ten or more counts. The CDR3 DNA reads as TGTGCCAGCAGCTTAGCAGTAGCGGGGGGCCTAGGCTGGGAGCAGTACTTC. Translation: CASSLAVAGGLGWEQYF. V and J are TRBV7-2 and TRBJ2-7; 10 nucleotides line up with TRBD2. With V trimmed by 0 bases and J by 7 bases, 12 bases remained unmatched. Germline-derived CDR1 and CDR2 are SGHTA and FQGNSA. The CDR3 is 17 residues long.

At least ten counts were recorded for this clonotype. J is TRBJ1-5 and V is TRBV30; D ambiguous. Germline assignment: CDR1 GTSNPN and CDR2 SVGIG (reference sequence). Trimming removed 4 bases at V and 6 bases at J, with 4 bases between. CDR3 length equals 10 residues. CDR3 bases: TGTGCCTGGAAGGCTCAGCCCCAGCATTTT. This sequence encodes CAWKAQPQHF. Together with reference TRBV30 and TRBJ1-5, the CDR3 gives the full variable domain: SQTIHQWPATLVQPVGSPLSLECTVEGTSNPNLYWYRQAAGRGLQLLFYSVGIGQISSEVPQNLSASRPQDRQFILSSKKLLLSDSGFYLCAWKAQPQHFGDGTRLSIL.

This clonotype was counted at least ten times. This chain joins TRBV6-1 and TRBJ2-1, with 9 bases aligning to TRBD1. In germline, CDR1 is MNHNS, CDR2 SASEGT. Germline trimming cut 2 bases from V and 4 bases from J; bases unmatched to any gene: 3. This CDR3 is 15 amino acids long. In nucleotides, the CDR3 is TGTGCCAGCAGTGAACTTGGGACAGGGTACAATGAGCAGTTCTTC. Its translation is CASSELGTGYNEQFF.

This clonotype was detected many times. This chain connects TRBV7-2 to TRBJ2-1, with 7 bases identical to TRBD1. From germline, CDR1 is SGHTA and CDR2 FQGNSA. The V and J ends lost 3 bases and 0 bases, in that order; junction bases with no gene match: 5. The length of the CDR3 is 16 residues. In DNA, the CDR3 is TGTGCCAGCAGCTTCTCGACAGGGAGCTCCTACAATGAGCAGTTCTTC. Protein product: CASSFSTGSSYNEQFF.

The J gene is TRBJ1-5, the V gene TRBV4-2; D is perhaps TRBD1 (6 bases). This CDR3 region has 15 residues. V was shortened by 4 bases and J by 4 bases, with 14 bases between the two germline ends. The germline CDR1 and CDR2 sequences are LGHNA and YNFKEQ. The CDR3 nucleotides read TGTGCCAGCAGCCGACCCGGGACATCAAATCAGCCCCAGCATTTT. Encoded protein: CASSRPGTSNQPQHF.

This clonotype was observed at least ten times. CDR3 in amino acids: CASSNPTGLAYEQYF. The DNA for the CDR3 is TGTGCCAGCAGCAACCCGACAGGGTTGGCGTACGAGCAGTACTTC. This chain links TRBV7-2 with TRBJ2-7, with 7 bases lining up with TRBD1. The germline V gene has CDR1 SGHTA and CDR2 FQGNSA. The CDR3 contains 15 residues. The trim removed 5 bases at V and 4 bases at J, leaving 11 bases unmatched.

The sample holds many counts of this clonotype. The V gene is TRBV11-1, the J gene TRBJ2-3, with TRBD1 matching over 10 bases. Germline loops: CDR1 SGHAT, CDR2 FQDESV (reference sequence). CDR3 length equals 16 residues. V was pared by 7 bases and J by 3 bases, with 10 bases of the junction left unmatched. CDR3 DNA sequence: TGTGCCAGCACCCCGATGAGACAGGGGGCGACAGATACGCAGTATTTT. Its protein is CASTPMRQGATDTQYF.

This clonotype was detected ten times or more. The DNA of the CDR3 is TGTGCCAGTAGTATCGCCGGGGTCACCTACGAGCAGTACTTC. Translated, it gives CASSIAGVTYEQYF. The chain links TRBV19 to TRBJ2-7; weak D call: TRBD2 (5 bases). Trimming removed 3 bases from V and 2 bases from J, with 11 bases in between. This CDR3 is 14 amino acids long. The germline CDR1 and CDR2 sequences are LNHDA and SQIVND (reference sequence).

This clonotype was seen many times. This chain joins TRBV7-9 and TRBJ2-7; D call uncertain. In germline, CDR1 is SEHNR, CDR2 FQNEAQ (reference sequence). The CDR3 totals 13 residues. Trimming removed 5 bases from V and 0 bases from J, with 8 bases in between. The CDR3 reads CASSPPASYEQYF. CDR3 bases: TGTGCCAGCAGCCCCCCGGCCTCCTACGAGCAGTACTTC.

This clonotype showed up many times. V gene TRBV11-2 combines with J gene TRBJ2-2; D may correspond to TRBD1 or TRBD2 (6 bases each). With 5 bases removed from V and 4 bases from J, the gap between germline ends came to 14 bases. Germline V lookup: CDR1 SGHAT, CDR2 FQNNGV. The CDR3 totals 15 residues. The CDR3 nucleotides read TGTGCCAGCAGCCCGAGGACAGCGGGCACCGGGGAGCTGTTTTTT. Translating it yields CASSPRTAGTGELFF. Variable domain in full (rest from reference TRBV11-2 and TRBJ2-2): EAGVAQSPRYKIIEKRQSVAFWCNPISGHATLYWYQQILGQGPKLLIQFQNNGVVDDSQLPKDRFSAERLKGVDSTLKIQPAKLEDSAVYLCASSPRTAGTGELFFGEGSRLTVL.

The table lists this clonotype with a few counts. V gene TRBV2 combines with J gene TRBJ2-1; the D is unclear. The CDR3 runs 12 residues. Germline V gene sequence: CDR1 SNHLY, CDR2 FYNNEI. V shed 4 bases and J shed 4 bases, with 5 bases lying between them. CDR3 protein: CASSAVYNEQFF. CDR3 nucleotides: TGTGCCAGCAGTGCAGTGTACAATGAGCAGTTCTTC.

This clonotype has ten or more counts. The chain carries TRBV7-6 and TRBJ2-7; 8 positions match TRBD2. The CDR3 totals 15 residues. Per the germline V gene, CDR1 is SGHVS and CDR2 is FNYEAQ. The V gene end was trimmed by 4 bases and the J gene end by 4 bases; junction bases not matched to a gene: 9. The CDR3 coding sequence is TGTGCCAGCAGCTGGGTTAGCGGGGAAGATTACGAGCAGTACTTC. It translates to CASSWVSGEDYEQYF.

This chain uses TRBV7-2 with TRBJ2-3, with 10 bases fitting TRBD2. CDR3 length: 15 amino acids. Per the germline V gene, CDR1 is SGHTA and CDR2 is FQGNSA. With 5 bases clipped from V and 6 bases from J, the junction kept 8 bases outside the gene matches. The CDR3: CASSSLAGGRDTQYF. The CDR3 DNA follows: TGTGCCAGCAGCAGCTTAGCGGGGGGCCGGGATACGCAGTATTTT.

In this sample, this clonotype turned up many times. This chain uses TRBV5-1 with TRBJ2-5; D tentatively fits TRBD1 or TRBD2 (5 bases each). Germline loops: CDR1 SGHRS, CDR2 YFSETQ. The CDR3 is 16 amino acids. Between the trimmed V and J ends, which lost 4 bases and 1 base, there was a span of 17 bases. CDR3 nucleotide sequence: TGCGCCAGCAGCCCCTACGGGGCGCCCATCCAAGAGACCCAGTACTTC. Encoded protein: CASSPYGAPIQETQYF.

Points on this clonotype: A much larger clone lies a single base off, so this may be a read error. The chain couples TRBV11-2 to TRBJ2-1, with no clear D. Germline V gene lookup returns CDR1 SGHAT and CDR2 FQNNGV. This CDR3 comprises 13 residues. CDR3 in DNA: TGTGTCAGCAGCTTCATCAGCTCCAATGAGCAGTTCTTC. Protein product: CVSSFISSNEQFF.

The chain combines TRBV6-2 or TRBV6-3 with TRBJ2-1; no clear D gene. This CDR3 spans 15 amino acids. The germline V gene has CDR1 MNHEY and CDR2 SVGEGT. Trimming shortened V by 2 bases and J by 0 bases, and 8 bases separated the two germline ends. CDR3 protein: CASSYGFSSYNEQFF. The CDR3 bases are TGTGCCAGCAGTTACGGCTTTAGCTCCTACAATGAGCAGTTCTTC.